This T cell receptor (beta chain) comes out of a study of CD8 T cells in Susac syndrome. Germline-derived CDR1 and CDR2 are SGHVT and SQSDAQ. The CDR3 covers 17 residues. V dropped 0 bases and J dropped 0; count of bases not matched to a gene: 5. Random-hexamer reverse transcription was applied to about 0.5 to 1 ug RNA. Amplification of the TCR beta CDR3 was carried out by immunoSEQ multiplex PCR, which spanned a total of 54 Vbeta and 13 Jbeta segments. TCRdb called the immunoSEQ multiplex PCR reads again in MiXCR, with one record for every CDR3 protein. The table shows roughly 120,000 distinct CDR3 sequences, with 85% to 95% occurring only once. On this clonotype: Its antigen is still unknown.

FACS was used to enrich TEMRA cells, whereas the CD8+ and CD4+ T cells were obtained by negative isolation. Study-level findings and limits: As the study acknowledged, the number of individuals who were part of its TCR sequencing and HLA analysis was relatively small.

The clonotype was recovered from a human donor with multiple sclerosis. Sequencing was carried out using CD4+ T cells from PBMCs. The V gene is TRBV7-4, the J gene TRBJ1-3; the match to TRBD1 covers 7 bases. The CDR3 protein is CASSLAPYRGSGNTIYF. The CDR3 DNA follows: TGTGCCAGCAGCTTAGCTCCTTACAGGGGCTCTGGAAACACCATATATTTT.